This T cell receptor (beta chain) was sequenced during a study of shared clonotypes between healthy human individuals. The germline V and J ends were trimmed by 0 bases and 2 bases, with 8 bases remaining between them. Germline CDR1 and CDR2: SGHNT and YYREEE (reference sequence). The CDR3 runs 14 residues. Measured with immunoSEQ multiplex PCR; TCRdb has only the in-frame clones, and not every one. Of roughly 2.2 million clones listed, more than 80% are singletons. The rearrangement links TRBV5-4 to TRBJ1-1; D is possibly TRBD1 (6 bases). This TCR came from a man in his late teens or twenties in good health. Some clones in this sample may be carry-over from other donors' samples. Source material: naive CD4+ T cells from PBMCs. Subset noted: CD45RA+ positively selected. The CDR3 DNA is TGTGCCAGCAGCTTGGTCAGGGGTAACACTGAAGCTTTCTTT. The encoded protein is CASSLVRGNTEAFF.